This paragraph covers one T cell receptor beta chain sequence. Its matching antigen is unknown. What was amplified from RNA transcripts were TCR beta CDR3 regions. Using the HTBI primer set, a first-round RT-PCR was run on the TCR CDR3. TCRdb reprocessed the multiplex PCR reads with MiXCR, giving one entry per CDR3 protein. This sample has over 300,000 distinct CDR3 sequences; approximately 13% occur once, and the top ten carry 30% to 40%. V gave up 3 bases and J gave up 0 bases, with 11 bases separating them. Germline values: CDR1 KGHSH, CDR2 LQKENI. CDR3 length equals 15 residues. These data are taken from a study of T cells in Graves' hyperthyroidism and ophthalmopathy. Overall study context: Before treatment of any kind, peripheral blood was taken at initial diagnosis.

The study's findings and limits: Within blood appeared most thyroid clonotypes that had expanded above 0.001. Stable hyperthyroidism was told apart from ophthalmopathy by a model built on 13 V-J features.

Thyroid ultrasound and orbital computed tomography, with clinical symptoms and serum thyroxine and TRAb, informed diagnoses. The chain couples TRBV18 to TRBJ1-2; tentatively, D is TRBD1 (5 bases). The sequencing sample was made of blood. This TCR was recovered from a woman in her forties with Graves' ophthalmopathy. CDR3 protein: CASSPGPISNYGYTF. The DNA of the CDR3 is TGTGCCAGCTCACCGGGACCGATTTCTAACTATGGCTACACCTTC.